These 13 T cell receptor beta chains were all obtained from the same sample, sequenced in a study of T cells in Graves' hyperthyroidism and ophthalmopathy. Amplified TCR beta CDR3 regions derived from RNA transcripts. First-round RT-PCR targeting the TCR CDR3 was performed with the HTBI primer set. MiXCR, applied by TCRdb to the multiplex PCR reads, yields one record per CDR3 protein. Seen here are 550,000 to 850,000 distinct CDR3 sequences, approximately 19% observed once, and the top ten hold about a sixth. Sequencing was performed on blood. The receptors come from a woman aged 45-59 years with Graves' hyperthyroidism that later progressed to Graves' ophthalmopathy.

To note about this clonotype: Possible read error: a much larger clone is one base away. This chain joins TRBV7-8 and TRBJ1-5; TRBD1 matches 7 bases. The V and J ends lost 2 bases and 3 bases, in that order; junction bases with no gene match: 4. Germline V gene sequence: CDR1 SGHVS, CDR2 FQNEAQ. This CDR3 region has 15 residues. CDR3 protein: CASSLMTGINQPQHF. In DNA, the CDR3 is TGTGCCAGCAGCTTAATGACAGGGATCAATCAGCCCCAGCATTTT.

This clonotype was counted between two and nine times. The CDR3 DNA sequence: TGTGCCTGGACCCCCCGTGAGGGGGCCTATGGCTACACCTTC. Its translation is CAWTPREGAYGYTF. The chain links TRBV30 to TRBJ1-2, with 7 bases aligning to TRBD1. The V gene end was trimmed by 4 bases and the J gene end by 4 bases; junction bases not matched to a gene: 9. Germline V gene sequence: CDR1 GTSNPN, CDR2 SVGIG (reference sequence). This CDR3 region has 14 residues.

This chain uses TRBV20-1 with TRBJ1-1; no clear D gene. The CDR3 spans 14 residues. The germline V and J ends were trimmed by 1 base and 4 bases, with 13 bases remaining between them. In germline, CDR1 is DFQATT, CDR2 SNEGSKA (reference sequence). The CDR3 DNA reads TGCAGTGCTAGAGGATCCGGGTTAGGCACTGAAGCTTTCTTT. It codes for CSARGSGLGTEAFF.

The chain carries TRBV18 and TRBJ1-4; 12 bases line up with TRBD1. Germline V CDR1 and CDR2: KGHSH, LQKENI. Losses at the gene ends were 1 base for V and 8 bases for J; bases not matched to a gene: 8. The CDR3 has 17 amino acids. The CDR3 region has the DNA TGTGCCAGCTCACCACGTATGGGACAGGGGGCAGAGGAAAAACTGTTTTTT. The encoded protein is CASSPRMGQGAEEKLFF.

To note about this clonotype: An end of the junction differs from the germline gene, which may be a read error. This chain links TRBV11-2 with TRBJ2-2; D may be TRBD2 (7 bases). The CDR3 length is 15 residues. Germline V CDR1 and CDR2: SGHAT, FQNNGV. CDR3 amino acids: CASSLAGGNTGELLF. For the CDR3, the DNA is TGTGCCAGCAGCTTAGCGGGGGGCAACACCGGGGAGCTGCTTTTT.

A word on this clonotype: A clone one base away is much larger, so this may be a read error. The chain couples TRBV30 to TRBJ2-5; maybe TRBD1 (7 bases). The germline V gene encodes CDR1 GTSNPN and CDR2 SVGIG (reference sequence). The CDR3 runs to 12 residues. DNA of the CDR3: TGTGCCCGGAGGGCAGGGGGAGAGACCCAGTACTTC. This codes for CARRAGGETQYF.

The table lists this clonotype with many counts. The V gene is TRBV11-2, the J gene TRBJ2-7; possibly TRBD1 or TRBD2 for D (5 bases each). Germline CDR1 SGHAT, CDR2 FQNNGV. Trimming left V 8 bases short and J 0 bases short, with 23 bases between. This CDR3 spans 17 amino acids. CDR3 region: CASLIRDRDGDSYEQYF. CDR3 nucleotides: TGTGCCAGCTTAATTAGGGATCGGGACGGAGACTCCTACGAGCAGTACTTC.

This clonotype occurred many times. The chain uses TRBV20-1 and TRBJ2-3; possible D gene TRBD1, 5 bases. The CDR3 is made up of 14 amino acids. V was pared by 6 bases and J by 1 base, with 14 bases between. Germline V gene sequence: CDR1 DFQATT, CDR2 SNEGSKA (reference sequence). CDR3 bases: TGCAGTGCCAGGGCCATGGACGGCACAGATACGCAGTATTTT. Translation: CSARAMDGTDTQYF.

Many counts were recorded for this clonotype. This chain links TRBV11-2 with TRBJ2-1; 7 nucleotides match TRBD2. CDR3 length equals 15 residues. In germline, CDR1 is SGHAT, CDR2 FQNNGV. Trimming at V came to 7 bases and at J to 1 base, leaving 7 bases not matched to a gene. The CDR3 DNA reads as TGTGCCAGCACCTCTCTCGGGGGGTCCTACAATGAGCAGTTCTTC. This gives the protein CASTSLGGSYNEQFF.

This clonotype was observed many times. This chain uses TRBV18 with TRBJ2-1; 8 bases fit TRBD1. The CDR3 is 15 residues long. Trimming took 0 bases from V and 4 from J; bases not matched to a gene: 2. Germline V gives CDR1 KGHSH, CDR2 LQKENI. For the CDR3, the DNA is TGTGCCAGCTCACCACCGGGACAGGTATACAATGAGCAGTTCTTC. Translated, it gives CASSPPGQVYNEQFF.

This clonotype was observed a handful of times. The V call is TRBV6-2 or TRBV6-3, the J call TRBJ1-2, with D unclear. The CDR3 covers 12 residues. CDR1 is MNHEY, CDR2 SVGEGT, per germline. With 1 base removed from V and 4 bases from J, the gap between germline ends came to 4 bases. The CDR3 here is CASSYLPYGYTF. The CDR3 DNA reads TGTGCCAGCAGTTACTTACCCTATGGCTACACCTTC.

The chain carries TRBV9 and TRBJ2-6; D unresolved. The CDR3 is made up of 14 amino acids. With 3 bases removed from V and 2 bases from J, the gap between germline ends came to 6 bases. The germline V gene has CDR1 SGDLS and CDR2 YYNGEE. The CDR3 loop is CASSAAPGANVLTF. The CDR3 region has the DNA TGTGCCAGCAGCGCGGCGCCTGGGGCCAACGTCCTGACTTTC.

This clonotype showed up just a few times. The chain combines TRBV9 with TRBJ2-5; 9 positions match TRBD2. The CDR3 runs to 16 residues. With 3 bases clipped from V and 1 base from J, the junction kept 7 bases outside the gene matches. CDR1 and CDR2 from the germline V gene are SGDLS and YYNGEE. CDR3 nucleotide sequence: TGTGCCAGCAGCGATCCAGCGGGGGGATCCCAAGAGACCCAGTACTTC. Protein product: CASSDPAGGSQETQYF.